One and the same sample provided the 25 T cell receptor beta chains below, sequenced in a study of Graves' ophthalmopathy and Graves' hyperthyroidism. RNA transcripts were the source from which TCR beta CDR3 regions were amplified. First-round RT-PCR used HTBI primers; second-round multiplex PCR followed. TCRdb ran MiXCR on the multiplex PCR reads and lists one entry per CDR3 protein. The sample shows a few hundred thousand distinct CDR3 sequences, approximately 16% of them seen only once. The sample was peripheral blood. The receptors come from a woman younger than 30 with Graves' ophthalmopathy.

This chain joins TRBV19 and TRBJ1-2, with D possibly TRBD1 on 5 matching bases. Germline CDR1 is LNHDA and CDR2 is SQIVND (reference sequence). V lost 4 bases to trimming and J lost 8 bases, with 11 bases between them. The CDR3 covers 12 residues. The CDR3 sequence: CASSTRGGGYTF. CDR3 bases: TGTGCCAGTAGTACCCGGGGCGGCGGCTACACCTTC.

In its sample, this clonotype was seen many times. The chain links TRBV20-1 to TRBJ2-7; 7 nucleotides align to TRBD1. The junction had 6 bases not matched to a gene; V was cut back by 2 bases and J by 2 bases. The germline gives CDR1 DFQATT, CDR2 SNEGSKA (reference sequence). The length of the CDR3 is 14 residues. The DNA for the CDR3 is TGCAGTGCTAGAACAGGGGTTCGACCCTACGAGCAGTACTTC. This sequence encodes CSARTGVRPYEQYF.

This clonotype was observed at least ten times. The CDR3 nucleotides read TGTGCCAGCAGCCAAGAAGAGGGGTCCCCCCGTCCCTACGAGCAGTACTTC. As protein: CASSQEEGSPRPYEQYF. This chain links TRBV14 with TRBJ2-7, with D perhaps given as TRBD1 or TRBD2 (5 bases each). The CDR3 totals 17 residues. CDR1 and CDR2 (germline): SGHDN, FVKESK. With 0 bases removed from V and 2 bases from J, the gap between germline ends came to 17 bases. Complete variable domain (other parts from reference TRBV14 and TRBJ2-7): EAGVTQFPSHSVIEKGQTVTLRCDPISGHDNLYWYRRVMGKEIKFLLHFVKESKQDESGMPNNRFLAERTGGTYSTLKVQPAELEDSGVYFCASSQEEGSPRPYEQYFGPGTRLTVT.

This clonotype was observed at least ten times. The chain combines TRBV20-1 with TRBJ2-2; the D gene is possibly TRBD1 (6 bases). This CDR3 has 11 residues. Trimming left V 8 bases short and J 6 bases short, with 10 bases between. CDR1 is DFQATT and CDR2 is SNEGSKA in the germline V gene (reference sequence). The CDR3 is CSSRGAGELFF. CDR3 in DNA: TGCAGTTCCAGGGGTGCCGGGGAGCTGTTTTTT.

This clonotype was counted many times. V is TRBV30 and J is TRBJ2-2; D is undetermined. The CDR3 totals 12 residues. Germline CDR1 is GTSNPN and CDR2 is SVGIG (reference sequence). V was pared by 5 bases and J by 4 bases, with 8 bases between. CDR3 amino acids: CAWDRSTGELFF. Written as DNA, the CDR3 is TGTGCCTGGGATCGGAGCACCGGGGAGCTGTTTTTT.

The rearrangement joins TRBV12-3 or TRBV12-4 to TRBJ1-1; 9 nucleotides match TRBD1. V dropped 6 bases and J dropped 4; count of bases not matched to a gene: 6. The CDR3 extends over 14 amino acids. The DNA of the CDR3 is TGTGCCAGCAGAGAGGACAGGGGCGGCACTGAAGCTTTCTTT. Translated, it gives CASREDRGGTEAFF.

This chain connects TRBV4-1 to TRBJ1-1; perhaps TRBD1 as D (5 bases). CDR3 size: 17 residues. CDR1 is MGHRA, CDR2 YSYEKL, per germline. V gave up 7 bases and J gave up 2 bases, with 23 bases separating them. CDR3 amino acids: CASTQGTGRSDNTEAFF. The CDR3 DNA is TGCGCCAGCACCCAGGGCACAGGCCGATCCGATAACACTGAAGCTTTCTTT.

The chain couples TRBV29-1 to TRBJ1-5, with TRBD1 matching 8 bases. The CDR3 contains 13 residues. V shed 7 bases and J 1 base; nucleotides not matched to a gene: 3. In germline, CDR1 is SQVTM, CDR2 ANQGSEA. The CDR3 DNA reads TGCAGCGCCGGACAGGGAAGCAATCAGCCCCAGCATTTT. Translating gives CSAGQGSNQPQHF.

This clonotype was seen ten or more times. The rearrangement links TRBV19 to TRBJ1-6; possible D gene TRBD1, 5 bases. The V gene lost 5 bases and the J gene lost 8 bases, with 13 bases spanning the gap. Germline V gene lookup returns CDR1 LNHDA and CDR2 SQIVND (reference sequence). The CDR3 is 14 amino acids. Here the CDR3 reads CASSWGGADSPLHF. CDR3 DNA: TGTGCCAGTAGTTGGGGCGGGGCCGATTCACCCCTCCACTTT.

This clonotype was counted at least ten times. The genes are TRBV6-5 and TRBJ2-7; possibly TRBD2 for D (5 bases). In germline, CDR1 is MNHEY, CDR2 SVGAGI. The V and J ends lost 7 bases and 7 bases respectively, with 23 bases between them. The CDR3 length is 15 residues. CDR3 amino acids: CASTPLASPSKEQYF. The DNA for the CDR3 is TGTGCCAGCACCCCCCTAGCATCCCCTTCTAAAGAGCAGTACTTC.

The V call is TRBV12-3 or TRBV12-4, the J call TRBJ1-1; D may be TRBD1 (5 bases). V lost 7 bases and J lost 4, with 13 bases in between. The CDR3 is 13 amino acids. The CDR3 coding sequence is TGTGCCAGCACCTCGGGGGGATTCACTGAAGCTTTCTTT. It yields the protein CASTSGGFTEAFF.

Ten or more counts support this clonotype. The CDR3 here is CASSPDGDSNQPQHF. The CDR3 nucleotides read TGTGCCAGCAGCCCGGACGGAGATAGCAATCAGCCCCAGCATTTT. The V and J genes are TRBV11-2 and TRBJ1-5; D ambiguous. CDR3 length equals 15 residues. From germline, CDR1 is SGHAT and CDR2 FQNNGV. V was clipped by 5 bases and J by 0 bases, with 11 bases between them.

CDR3 residues: CAWSPPIAAHEQYF. In nucleotides, the CDR3 is TGTGCCTGGAGTCCCCCAATAGCGGCCCACGAGCAGTACTTC. The genes are TRBV30 and TRBJ2-7; TRBD2 might be the D (6 bases). CDR1 is GTSNPN, CDR2 SVGIG, per germline (reference sequence). The CDR3 is made up of 14 amino acids. V shed 2 bases and J shed 5 bases, with 16 bases lying between them.

Many counts were recorded for this clonotype. The CDR3 bases are TGTGCCAGCAGTTTCTGGGGTTTTGGCAATCAGCCCCAGCATTTT. Its protein is CASSFWGFGNQPQHF. The J gene is TRBJ1-5, the V gene TRBV12-3 or TRBV12-4; D gene ambiguous. V lost 3 bases to trimming and J lost 2 bases, with 11 bases between them. This CDR3 has 15 amino acids.

This clonotype was seen repeatedly, ten times or more. Here the CDR3 DNA reads TGTGCCAGCAGTTACTCCACCGGGGACGGGCAGCCCCAGCATTTT. It codes for CASSYSTGDGQPQHF. The chain uses TRBV6-5 and TRBJ1-5; perhaps TRBD1 as D (5 bases). Per the germline V gene, CDR1 is MNHEY and CDR2 is SVGAGI. CDR3 length: 15 amino acids. V lost 0 bases, J lost 7 bases, and 13 bases lay in between.

This clonotype has a count of ten or more. J is TRBJ2-5 and V is TRBV6-2 or TRBV6-3, with 9 bases that match TRBD1. V lost 8 bases and J lost 3; bases outside the gene matches: 1. From germline, CDR1 is MNHEY and CDR2 SVGEGT. The CDR3 has 12 amino acids. The CDR3 reads CASDRGEETQYF. CDR3 sequence (DNA): TGTGCCAGCGACAGGGGGGAAGAGACCCAGTACTTC.

The chain recombines TRBV6-1 with TRBJ2-7; possible D gene TRBD2, 7 bases. Germline V gene lookup returns CDR1 MNHNS and CDR2 SASEGT. V shed 6 bases and J shed 2 bases, with 14 bases lying between them. The CDR3 spans 14 residues. The chain's CDR3 is CASRGGGAAYEQYF. The CDR3 DNA reads TGTGCCAGCAGAGGGGGAGGGGCGGCCTACGAGCAGTACTTC.

This clonotype was seen many times. The gene calls are TRBV20-1 and TRBJ2-7; D is possibly TRBD1 (6 bases). Trimming pared 0 bases from V and 0 bases from J, leaving 18 bases between. CDR1 and CDR2 from the germline V gene are DFQATT and SNEGSKA (reference sequence). The length of the CDR3 is 17 residues. CDR3 bases: TGCAGTGCTAGAGAATCACTGCAGGACAGAAGCTCCTACGAGCAGTACTTC. It yields the protein CSARESLQDRSSYEQYF.

The rearrangement uses TRBV7-9 and TRBJ2-7; D is ambiguous. Germline V CDR1 and CDR2: SEHNR, FQNEAQ (reference sequence). V dropped 5 bases and J dropped 5 bases, with 16 bases sitting between them. The CDR3 spans 14 residues. The CDR3 DNA is TGTGCCAGCAGCCCCCTTGGCGGCCTCCACGAGCAGTACTTC. Protein: CASSPLGGLHEQYF.

The rearrangement uses TRBV7-9 and TRBJ2-7, with unresolved D. The CDR3 extends over 13 amino acids. Germline values: CDR1 SEHNR, CDR2 FQNEAQ (reference sequence). Trimming took 7 bases from V and 4 from J, leaving 14 bases between them. In DNA, the CDR3 is TGTGCCAGCAACGATGGTGGCAATTACGAGCAGTACTTC. As protein: CASNDGGNYEQYF.

This clonotype showed up many times. The chain carries TRBV7-2 and TRBJ2-4; 10 bases map to TRBD1. The CDR3 is 17 amino acids. With 5 bases clipped from V and 1 base from J, the junction kept 8 bases outside the gene matches. The germline gives CDR1 SGHTA, CDR2 FQGNSA. This chain's CDR3 is CASSTSDRGLAKNIQYF. For the CDR3, the DNA is TGTGCCAGCAGCACCTCTGACAGGGGGCTTGCCAAAAACATTCAGTACTTC.

This clonotype was seen ten or more times. The chain has TRBV7-2 and TRBJ2-7; D not resolved. The ends were cut back, 5 bases at V and 0 bases at J, with 11 bases in the middle. This CDR3 region has 14 residues. CDR1 and CDR2 from the germline V gene are SGHTA and FQGNSA. CDR3 amino acids: CASSQSRTSYEQYF. The CDR3 bases are TGTGCCAGCAGCCAATCCCGGACCTCCTACGAGCAGTACTTC.

V usage is TRBV28 and J usage is TRBJ1-2, with 7 bases aligning to TRBD1. Germline loops: CDR1 MDHEN, CDR2 SYDVKM. The CDR3 covers 13 residues. V was clipped by 5 bases and J by 8 bases; unmatched bases: 8. CDR3 amino acids: CASSQGVLSGYTF. The CDR3, as DNA: TGTGCCAGCAGTCAGGGGGTGCTTTCCGGCTACACCTTC.

This clonotype was seen repeatedly, ten times or more. The chain links TRBV7-2 to TRBJ2-5; 9 bases are shared with TRBD2. Germline V gives CDR1 SGHTA, CDR2 FQGNSA. With 3 bases clipped from V and 4 bases from J, the junction kept 9 bases outside the gene matches. The CDR3 is made up of 16 amino acids. This CDR3 reads CASSLLAGVSGETQYF. CDR3 in DNA: TGTGCCAGCAGCTTGTTAGCGGGGGTATCGGGAGAGACCCAGTACTTC.

This clonotype was detected many times. The chain is built from TRBV28 and TRBJ1-5; D is undetermined. CDR1 MDHEN and CDR2 SYDVKM come from the germline V gene. The CDR3 is 12 residues long. The ends were cut back, 2 bases at V and 6 bases at J, with 5 bases in the middle. Written as DNA, the CDR3 is TGTGCCAGCAGTTTACCCGTTCAGCCCCAGCATTTT. Translating it yields CASSLPVQPQHF.